Following are 15 T cell receptor beta chains from one sample sequenced in a study of OX40 agonist ivuxolimab in advanced cancers. Produced via immunoSEQ multiplex PCR; TCRdb's table is partial and in-frame only. The repertoire holds about 84,000 clones, approximately 88% seen once, with 2.5% to 3% in the top ten. The material was CD4+ or CD8+ T cells sorted from blood, obtained in a trial of the OX40 agonist ivuxolimab. Receptors originate from an adult with an advanced solid tumor such as melanoma, head and neck, liver or kidney cancer.

This rearrangement joins TRBV6-1 to TRBJ2-1, with D maybe TRBD2 (6 bases). CDR3 length equals 14 residues. Germline CDR1 and CDR2: MNHNS and SASEGT. V was shortened by 5 bases and J by 3 bases, with 11 bases between the two germline ends. The CDR3 DNA is TGTGCCAGCAGTCTGTCGGGACTCTACAATGAGCAGTTCTTC. Protein: CASSLSGLYNEQFF.

This chain joins TRBV7-2 and TRBJ1-2; 7 nucleotides agree with TRBD1. Germline CDR1 reads SGHTA; CDR2 reads FQGNSA. The CDR3 has 15 amino acids. Unmatched junction bases numbered 10, after V lost 7 bases and J lost 2 bases. The CDR3 DNA reads TGTGCCAGCACCCCAGCCTCAGGGGGGAACTATGGCTACACCTTC. Its protein is CASTPASGGNYGYTF. Based on the CDR3 plus reference TRBV7-2 and TRBJ1-2, the full variable domain is GAGVSQSPSNKVTEKGKDVELRCDPISGHTALYWYRQSLGQGLEFLIYFQGNSAPDKSGLPSDRFSAERTGGSVSTLTIQRTQQEDSAVYLCASTPASGGNYGYTFGSGTRLTVV.

The J gene is TRBJ2-1, the V gene TRBV15; D is unresolved. V was cut by 3 bases and J by 6 bases, with 6 bases left in between. CDR1 is LNHNV, CDR2 YYDKDF, per germline (reference sequence). This CDR3 is built from 12 residues. The CDR3 is CATSRRSNEQFF. The CDR3 DNA follows: TGTGCCACCAGCAGGCGATCCAATGAGCAGTTCTTC.

The rearrangement joins TRBV27 to TRBJ2-3; maybe TRBD1 (6 bases). The CDR3 spans 12 residues. Germline V gene data show CDR1 as MNHEY and CDR2 as SMNVEV (reference sequence). In DNA form, the CDR3 reads TGTCCTTTTGGGGGCCCCCTCGATACGCAGTATTTT. This translates into CPFGGPLDTQYF.

This chain joins TRBV9 and TRBJ1-3; no clear D gene. V lost 0 bases and J 0 bases, leaving 7 bases between the germline ends. Germline assignment: CDR1 SGDLS and CDR2 YYNGEE. This CDR3 contains 15 residues. CDR3: CASSVVGSSGNTIYF. Here the CDR3 DNA reads TGTGCCAGCAGCGTAGTAGGAAGCTCTGGAAACACCATATATTTT.

The rearrangement joins TRBV5-1 to TRBJ2-1; 12 bases line up with TRBD2. From germline, CDR1 is SGHRS and CDR2 YFSETQ. The trim removed 2 bases at V and 0 bases at J, leaving 3 bases unmatched. The CDR3 has 17 residues. The chain's CDR3 is CASSFGLAGSSYNEQFF. The CDR3 DNA is TGCGCCAGCAGCTTCGGACTAGCGGGGAGCTCCTACAATGAGCAGTTCTTC.

CDR3 residues: CASSLGGQGQETQYF. For the CDR3, the DNA is TGTGCCAGCAGCTTGGGGGGACAGGGCCAAGAGACCCAGTACTTC. The V gene is TRBV7-2, the J gene TRBJ2-5; 9 positions agree with TRBD1. V dropped 3 bases and J dropped 1; count of bases not matched to a gene: 3. Germline V gene sequence: CDR1 SGHTA, CDR2 FQGNSA. The CDR3 sequence is 15 residues long. The full variable domain, its missing parts supplied by reference TRBV7-2 and TRBJ2-5, is GAGVSQSPSNKVTEKGKDVELRCDPISGHTALYWYRQSLGQGLEFLIYFQGNSAPDKSGLPSDRFSAERTGGSVSTLTIQRTQQEDSAVYLCASSLGGQGQETQYFGPGTRLLVL.

This chain links TRBV5-8 with TRBJ2-3; 7 bases match TRBD1. The J segment lost 6 bases and the V segment lost 4 bases, leaving 17 bases of the junction unmatched. This CDR3 contains 17 residues. Germline V gene data show CDR1 as SGHTS and CDR2 as YDEGEE. The CDR3 sequence: CASSRPSTGAGRDTQYF. In nucleotides, the CDR3 is TGTGCCAGCAGCCGACCCTCAACAGGGGCCGGCAGGGATACGCAGTATTTT.

This sequence joins TRBV5-6 and TRBJ2-1; TRBD1 agrees at 9 bases. V trimming: 4 bases; J trimming: 5 bases; junction bases outside the gene matches: 4. This CDR3 is 14 amino acids long. In germline, CDR1 is SGHDT, CDR2 YYEEEE. CDR3 nucleotides: TGTGCCAGCAGCAAACAGGGGGCGGACAATGAGCAGTTCTTC. Amino acids: CASSKQGADNEQFF. The full variable domain, in which reference TRBV5-6 and TRBJ2-1 provide the parts outside the CDR3, is DAGVTQSPTHLIKTRGQQVTLRCSPKSGHDTVSWYQQALGQGPQFIFQYYEEEERQRGNFPDRFSGHQFPNYSSELNVNALLLGDSALYLCASSKQGADNEQFFGPGTRLTVL.

The rearrangement uses TRBV6-5 and TRBJ2-2, with 8 positions matching TRBD2. The CDR3 has 15 amino acids. The V gene end was trimmed by 2 bases and the J gene end by 1 base; junction bases not matched to a gene: 0. In germline, CDR1 is MNHEY, CDR2 SVGAGI. The CDR3 nucleotides read TGTGCCAGCAGTTACGCGGGGGGGAACACCGGGGAGCTGTTTTTT. Residues: CASSYAGGNTGELFF.

The genes are TRBV5-4 and TRBJ2-7, with 7 bases identical to TRBD1. Germline loops: CDR1 SGHNT, CDR2 YYREEE (reference sequence). The CDR3 length is 13 residues. V gave up 3 bases and J gave up 5 bases; unmatched junction bases: 5. CDR3 DNA sequence: TGTGCCAGCAGCTCTCGACAGGGTCACGAGCAGTACTTC. It translates to CASSSRQGHEQYF.

The chain has TRBV7-2 and TRBJ1-5, with 7 bases matching TRBD1. Germline trimming cut 4 bases from V and 7 bases from J; bases unmatched to any gene: 10. From germline, CDR1 is SGHTA and CDR2 FQGNSA. The CDR3 runs to 15 residues. The CDR3: CASSYVAGGEQPQHF. The CDR3 nucleotides read TGTGCCAGCAGCTACGTCGCAGGGGGAGAACAGCCCCAGCATTTT.

The chain employs TRBV28 and TRBJ2-1; 7 positions agree with TRBD2. This CDR3 contains 14 residues. Germline CDR1 MDHEN, CDR2 SYDVKM. V dropped 6 bases and J dropped 7; count of bases not matched to a gene: 9. CDR3 amino acids: CASRGGDVKNEQFF. The CDR3 nucleotides are TGTGCCAGCAGGGGGGGGGACGTGAAGAATGAGCAGTTCTTC. Based on the CDR3 plus reference TRBV28 and TRBJ2-1, the full variable domain is DVKVTQSSRYLVKRTGEKVFLECVQDMDHENMFWYRQDPGLGLRLIYFSYDVKMKEKGDIPEGYSVSREKKERFSLILESASTNQTSMYLCASRGGDVKNEQFFGPGTRLTVL.

The V gene is TRBV6-6, the J gene TRBJ2-3; D possibly corresponds to TRBD2 (5 bases). V was trimmed by 2 bases and J by 7 bases, leaving 10 bases between them. The CDR3 runs to 13 residues. The V gene's germline CDR1 is MNHNY and CDR2 SVGAGI (reference sequence). The DNA of the CDR3 is TGTGCCAGCAGTTACAGCGGACGGAATACGCAGTATTTT. Encoded protein: CASSYSGRNTQYF.

The sample holds a few counts of this clone. The genes are TRBV28 and TRBJ2-7; a possible D gene is TRBD1 (5 bases). Trimming removed 2 bases at V and 4 bases at J, with 12 bases between. The CDR3 runs 14 residues. CDR1 MDHEN and CDR2 SYDVKM come from the germline V gene. CDR3 sequence (DNA): TGTGCCAGCAGTTTAAACTACAGGATATACGAGCAGTACGTC. As protein: CASSLNYRIYEQYV.